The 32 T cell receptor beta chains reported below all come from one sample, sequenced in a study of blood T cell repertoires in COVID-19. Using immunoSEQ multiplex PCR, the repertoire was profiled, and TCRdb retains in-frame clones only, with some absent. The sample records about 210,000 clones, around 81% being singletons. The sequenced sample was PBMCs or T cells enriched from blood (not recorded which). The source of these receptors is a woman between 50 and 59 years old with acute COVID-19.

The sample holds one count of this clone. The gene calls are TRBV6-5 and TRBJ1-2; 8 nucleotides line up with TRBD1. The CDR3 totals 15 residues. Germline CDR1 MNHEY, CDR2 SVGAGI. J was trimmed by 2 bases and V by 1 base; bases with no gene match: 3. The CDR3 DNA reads TGTGCCAGCAGTTACTTGACAGGGGTAAACTATGGCTACACCTTC. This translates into CASSYLTGVNYGYTF.

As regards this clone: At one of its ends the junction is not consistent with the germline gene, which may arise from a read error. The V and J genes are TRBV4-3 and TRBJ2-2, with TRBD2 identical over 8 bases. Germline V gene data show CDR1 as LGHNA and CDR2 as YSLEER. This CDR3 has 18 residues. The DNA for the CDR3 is TGCGCCAGCAGCCAAGGACGGATACTAGCGGAAAACACCTGGGAGCTGTTTTTT. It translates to CASSQGRILAENTWELFF.

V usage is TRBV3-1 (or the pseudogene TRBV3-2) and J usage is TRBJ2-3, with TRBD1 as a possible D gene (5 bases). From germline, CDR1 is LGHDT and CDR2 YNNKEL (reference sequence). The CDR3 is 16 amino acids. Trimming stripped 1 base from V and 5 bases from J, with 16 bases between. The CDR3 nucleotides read TGTGCCAGCAGCCAAGCAACAGGCATCGTGGAAGATACGCAGTATTTT. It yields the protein CASSQATGIVEDTQYF.

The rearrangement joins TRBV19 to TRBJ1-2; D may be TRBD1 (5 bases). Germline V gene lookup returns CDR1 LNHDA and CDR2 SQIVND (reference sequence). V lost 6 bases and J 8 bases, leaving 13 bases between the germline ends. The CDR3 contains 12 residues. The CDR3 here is CASSIMGLGYTF. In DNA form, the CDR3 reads TGTGCCAGTAGCATCATGGGGCTCGGCTACACCTTC.

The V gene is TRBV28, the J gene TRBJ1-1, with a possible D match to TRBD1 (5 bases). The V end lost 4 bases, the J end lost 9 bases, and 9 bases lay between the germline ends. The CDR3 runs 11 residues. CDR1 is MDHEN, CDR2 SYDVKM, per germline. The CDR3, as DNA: TGTGCCAGCAGTTCCAGGGTAAAAGCTTTCTTT. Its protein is CASSSRVKAFF. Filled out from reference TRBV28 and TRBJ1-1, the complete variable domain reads DVKVTQSSRYLVKRTGEKVFLECVQDMDHENMFWYRQDPGLGLRLIYFSYDVKMKEKGDIPEGYSVSREKKERFSLILESASTNQTSMYLCASSSRVKAFFGQGTRLTVV.

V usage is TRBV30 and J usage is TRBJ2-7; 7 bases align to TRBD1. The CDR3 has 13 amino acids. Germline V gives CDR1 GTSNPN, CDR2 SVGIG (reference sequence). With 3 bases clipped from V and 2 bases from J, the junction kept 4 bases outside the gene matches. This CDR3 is CAWRGDRAYEQYF. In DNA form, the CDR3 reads TGTGCCTGGAGAGGGGACAGAGCCTACGAGCAGTACTTC.

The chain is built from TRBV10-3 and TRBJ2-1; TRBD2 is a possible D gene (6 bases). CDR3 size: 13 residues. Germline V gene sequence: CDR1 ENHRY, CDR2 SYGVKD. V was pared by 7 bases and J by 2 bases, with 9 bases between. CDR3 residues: CAIKRLAYNEQFF. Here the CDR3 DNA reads TGTGCCATCAAGCGACTAGCCTACAATGAGCAGTTCTTC.

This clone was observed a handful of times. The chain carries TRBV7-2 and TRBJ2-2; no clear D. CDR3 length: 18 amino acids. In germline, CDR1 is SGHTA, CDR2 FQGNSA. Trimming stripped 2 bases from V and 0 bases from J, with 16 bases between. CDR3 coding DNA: TGTGCCAGCAGCTTAACCCCCCAGGCTACCCCGAACACCGGGGAGCTGTTTTTT. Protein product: CASSLTPQATPNTGELFF. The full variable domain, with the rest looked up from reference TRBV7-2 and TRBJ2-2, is GAGVSQSPSNKVTEKGKDVELRCDPISGHTALYWYRQSLGQGLEFLIYFQGNSAPDKSGLPSDRFSAERTGGSVSTLTIQRTQQEDSAVYLCASSLTPQATPNTGELFFGEGSRLTVL.

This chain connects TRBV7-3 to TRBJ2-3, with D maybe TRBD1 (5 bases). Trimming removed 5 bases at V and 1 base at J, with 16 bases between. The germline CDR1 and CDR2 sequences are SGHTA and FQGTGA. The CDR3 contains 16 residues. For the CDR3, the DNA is TGTGCCAGCAGCCCCTCCCAGGGCTCTTGCACAGATACGCAGTATTTT. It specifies CASSPSQGSCTDTQYF.

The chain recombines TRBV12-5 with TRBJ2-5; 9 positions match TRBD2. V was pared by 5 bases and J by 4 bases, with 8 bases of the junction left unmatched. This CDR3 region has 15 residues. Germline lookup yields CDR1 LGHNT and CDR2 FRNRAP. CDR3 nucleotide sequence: TGTGCTAGTGGTACGGGACTAGCAGAGAGAGAGACCCAGTACTTC. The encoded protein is CASGTGLAERETQYF.

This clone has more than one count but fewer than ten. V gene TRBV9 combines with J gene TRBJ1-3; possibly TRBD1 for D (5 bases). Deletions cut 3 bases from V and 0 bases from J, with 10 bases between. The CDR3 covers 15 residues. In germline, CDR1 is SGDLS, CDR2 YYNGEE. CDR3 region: CASSEQASSGNTIYF. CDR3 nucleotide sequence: TGTGCCAGCAGCGAACAGGCCAGCTCTGGAAACACCATATATTTT.

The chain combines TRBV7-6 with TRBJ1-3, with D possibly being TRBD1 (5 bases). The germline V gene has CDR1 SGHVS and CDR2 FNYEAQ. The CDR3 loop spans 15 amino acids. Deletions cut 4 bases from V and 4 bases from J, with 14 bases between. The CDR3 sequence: CASSSYQGDGNTIYF. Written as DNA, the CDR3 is TGTGCCAGCAGCTCGTATCAGGGCGACGGAAACACCATATATTTT.

CDR3 sequence: CASSEDFWTDYGYTF. The CDR3 DNA is TGTGCCAGCAGTGAAGATTTCTGGACAGACTATGGCTACACCTTC. This chain uses TRBV6-1 with TRBJ1-2; D might be TRBD1 (6 bases). In germline, CDR1 is MNHNS, CDR2 SASEGT. CDR3 length equals 15 residues. Trimming took 1 base from V and 3 from J, leaving 12 bases between them.

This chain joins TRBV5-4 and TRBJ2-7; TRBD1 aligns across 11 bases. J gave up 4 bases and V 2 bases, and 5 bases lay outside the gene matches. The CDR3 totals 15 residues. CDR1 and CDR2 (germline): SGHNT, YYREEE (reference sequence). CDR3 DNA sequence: TGTGCCAGCAGCTTCGCGGGGACAGGGGGGTACGAGCAGTACTTC. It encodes CASSFAGTGGYEQYF.

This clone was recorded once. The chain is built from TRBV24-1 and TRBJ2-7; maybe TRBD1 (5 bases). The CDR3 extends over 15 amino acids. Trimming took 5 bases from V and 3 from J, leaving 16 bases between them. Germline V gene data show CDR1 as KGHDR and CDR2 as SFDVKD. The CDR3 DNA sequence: TGTGCCACCAGTGGGGCCTCCGGAAGGGGCTACGAGCAGTACTTC. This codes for CATSGASGRGYEQYF.

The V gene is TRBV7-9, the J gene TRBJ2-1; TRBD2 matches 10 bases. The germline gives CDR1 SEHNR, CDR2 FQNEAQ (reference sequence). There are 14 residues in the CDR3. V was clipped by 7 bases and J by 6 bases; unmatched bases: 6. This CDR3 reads CASNIAGGFNEQFF. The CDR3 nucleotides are TGTGCCAGCAATATAGCGGGGGGTTTCAATGAGCAGTTCTTC.

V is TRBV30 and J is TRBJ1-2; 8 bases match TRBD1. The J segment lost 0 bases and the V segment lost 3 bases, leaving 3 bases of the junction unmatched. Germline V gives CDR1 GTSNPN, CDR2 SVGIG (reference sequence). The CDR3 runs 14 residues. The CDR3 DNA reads TGTGCCTGGAGGACAGGGGCCCCTAACTATGGCTACACCTTC. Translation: CAWRTGAPNYGYTF. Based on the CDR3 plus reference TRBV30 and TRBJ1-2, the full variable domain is SQTIHQWPATLVQPVGSPLSLECTVEGTSNPNLYWYRQAAGRGLQLLFYSVGIGQISSEVPQNLSASRPQDRQFILSSKKLLLSDSGFYLCAWRTGAPNYGYTFGSGTRLTVV.

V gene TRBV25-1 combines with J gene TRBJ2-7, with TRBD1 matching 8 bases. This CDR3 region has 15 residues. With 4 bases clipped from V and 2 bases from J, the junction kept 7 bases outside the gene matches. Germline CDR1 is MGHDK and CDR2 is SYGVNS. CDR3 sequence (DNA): TGTGCCAGCAGTGGTCTTTGGACAGGGACCTACGAGCAGTACTTC. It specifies CASSGLWTGTYEQYF.

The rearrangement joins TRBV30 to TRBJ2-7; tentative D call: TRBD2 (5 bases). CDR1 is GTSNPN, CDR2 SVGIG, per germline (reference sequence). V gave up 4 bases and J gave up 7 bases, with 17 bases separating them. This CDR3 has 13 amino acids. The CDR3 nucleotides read TGTGCCTGGACCTGGGAACCCTCGGGAGAGCAGTACTTC. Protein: CAWTWEPSGEQYF.

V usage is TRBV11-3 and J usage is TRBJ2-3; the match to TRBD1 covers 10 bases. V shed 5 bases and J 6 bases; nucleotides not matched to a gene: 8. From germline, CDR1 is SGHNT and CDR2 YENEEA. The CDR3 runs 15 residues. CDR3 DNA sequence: TGTGCCAGCAGCCGTCGGGGACAGGGGTACGATACGCAGTATTTT. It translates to CASSRRGQGYDTQYF.

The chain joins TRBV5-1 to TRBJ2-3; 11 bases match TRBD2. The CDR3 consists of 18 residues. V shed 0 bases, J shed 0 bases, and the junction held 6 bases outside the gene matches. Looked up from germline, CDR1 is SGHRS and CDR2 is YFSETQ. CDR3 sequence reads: CASSLGLAGSASTDTQYF. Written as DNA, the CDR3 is TGCGCCAGCAGCTTGGGACTAGCGGGGAGTGCTAGCACAGATACGCAGTATTTT.

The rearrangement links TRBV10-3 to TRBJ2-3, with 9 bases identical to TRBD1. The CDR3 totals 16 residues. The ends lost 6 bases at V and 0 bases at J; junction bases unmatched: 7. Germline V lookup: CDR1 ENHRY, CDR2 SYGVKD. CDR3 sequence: CAIRRTGDSSTDTQYF. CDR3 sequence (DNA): TGTGCCATCAGACGGACAGGGGATTCTAGCACAGATACGCAGTATTTT.

This chain's CDR3 is CASRAGPDNEKLFF. CDR3 coding DNA: TGCGCCAGCCGAGCGGGACCTGATAATGAAAAACTGTTTTTT. The chain joins TRBV5-1 to TRBJ1-4; D is perhaps TRBD1 (5 bases). This CDR3 is 14 amino acids long. Germline V gene sequence: CDR1 SGHRS, CDR2 YFSETQ. Trimming took off 7 bases at V and 4 bases at J, with 14 bases between the two ends.

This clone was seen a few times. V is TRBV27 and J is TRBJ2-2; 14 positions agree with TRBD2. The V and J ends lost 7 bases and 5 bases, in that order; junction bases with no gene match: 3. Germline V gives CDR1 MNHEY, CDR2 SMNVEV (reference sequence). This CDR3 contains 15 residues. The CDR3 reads CASTTSGRATGELFF. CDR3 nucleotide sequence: TGTGCCAGCACGACTAGCGGGAGGGCGACCGGGGAGCTGTTTTTT.

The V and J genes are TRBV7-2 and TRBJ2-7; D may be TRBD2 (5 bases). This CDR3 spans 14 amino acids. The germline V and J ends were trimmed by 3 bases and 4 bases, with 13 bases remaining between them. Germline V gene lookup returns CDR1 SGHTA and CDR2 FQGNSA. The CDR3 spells CASSFRTGEYEQYF. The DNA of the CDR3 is TGTGCCAGCAGCTTTAGGACCGGGGAGTACGAGCAGTACTTC.

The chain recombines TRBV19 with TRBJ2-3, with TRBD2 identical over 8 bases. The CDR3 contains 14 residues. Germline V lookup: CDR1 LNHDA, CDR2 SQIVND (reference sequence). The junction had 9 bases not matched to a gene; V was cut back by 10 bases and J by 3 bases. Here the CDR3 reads CATSRGGSTDTQYF. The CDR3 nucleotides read TGTGCCACCTCCCGGGGGGGGAGTACAGATACGCAGTATTTT. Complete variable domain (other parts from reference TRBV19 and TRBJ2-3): DGGITQSPKYLFRKEGQNVTLSCEQNLNHDAMYWYRQDPGQGLRLIYYSQIVNDFQKGDIAEGYSVSREKKESFPLTVTSAQKNPTAFYLCATSRGGSTDTQYFGPGTRLTVL.

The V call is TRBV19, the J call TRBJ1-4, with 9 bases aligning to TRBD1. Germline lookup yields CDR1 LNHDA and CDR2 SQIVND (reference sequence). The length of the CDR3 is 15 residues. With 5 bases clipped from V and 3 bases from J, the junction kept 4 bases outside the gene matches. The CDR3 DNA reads TGTGCCAGTAGTGCTAGACAGGGGGCTAATGAAAAACTGTTTTTT. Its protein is CASSARQGANEKLFF.

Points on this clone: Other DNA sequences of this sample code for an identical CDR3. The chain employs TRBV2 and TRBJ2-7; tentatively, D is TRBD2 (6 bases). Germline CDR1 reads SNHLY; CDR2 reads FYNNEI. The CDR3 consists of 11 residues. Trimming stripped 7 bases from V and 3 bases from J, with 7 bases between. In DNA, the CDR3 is TGTGCCAGCATGGGGGGCTACGAGCAGTACTTC. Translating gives CASMGGYEQYF.

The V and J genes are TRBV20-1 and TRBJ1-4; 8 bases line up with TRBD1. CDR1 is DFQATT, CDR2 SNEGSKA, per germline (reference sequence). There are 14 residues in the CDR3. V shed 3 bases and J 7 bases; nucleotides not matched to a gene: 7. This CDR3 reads CSASPTGGGEKLFF. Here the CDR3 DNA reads TGCAGTGCTAGTCCAACAGGGGGAGGTGAAAAACTGTTTTTT.

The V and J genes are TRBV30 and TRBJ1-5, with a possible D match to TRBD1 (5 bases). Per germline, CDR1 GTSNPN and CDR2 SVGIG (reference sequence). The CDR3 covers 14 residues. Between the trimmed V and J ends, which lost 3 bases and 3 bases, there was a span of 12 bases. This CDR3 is CAWRGAGNNQPQHF. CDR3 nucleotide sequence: TGTGCCTGGAGAGGGGCAGGGAACAATCAGCCCCAGCATTTT.

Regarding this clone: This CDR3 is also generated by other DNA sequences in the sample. CDR3 region: CASSLGTSGTDTQYF. The CDR3, as DNA: TGTGCCAGCAGCTTGGGGACTAGCGGGACAGATACGCAGTATTTT. The chain has TRBV7-9 and TRBJ2-3, with 12 bases identical to TRBD2. V was pared by 3 bases and J by 3 bases, with 1 base of the junction left unmatched. The CDR3 loop spans 15 amino acids. Germline CDR1 SEHNR, CDR2 FQNEAQ (reference sequence). The full variable domain, with the rest looked up from reference TRBV7-9 and TRBJ2-3, is DTGVSQNPRHKITKRGQNVTFRCDPISEHNRLYWYRQTLGQGPEFLTYFQNEAQLEKSRLLSDRFSAERPKGSFSTLEIQRTEQGDSAMYLCASSLGTSGTDTQYFGPGTRLTVL.

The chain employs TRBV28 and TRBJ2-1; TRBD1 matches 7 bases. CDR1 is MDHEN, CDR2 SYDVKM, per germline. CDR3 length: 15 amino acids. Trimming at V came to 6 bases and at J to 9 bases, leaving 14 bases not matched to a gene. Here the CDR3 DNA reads TGTGCCAGCAGGCCGACAGGGTCCCCCCGGGGTGAGCAGTTCTTC. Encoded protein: CASRPTGSPRGEQFF. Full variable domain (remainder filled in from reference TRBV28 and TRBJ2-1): DVKVTQSSRYLVKRTGEKVFLECVQDMDHENMFWYRQDPGLGLRLIYFSYDVKMKEKGDIPEGYSVSREKKERFSLILESASTNQTSMYLCASRPTGSPRGEQFFGPGTRLTVL.